These 28 T cell receptor beta chains came from one sample sequenced in a study of T-cell memory formation after mild COVID-19. TCRdb analysed the 5' RACE reads with MiXCR anew, one entry per CDR3 protein. The table includes 150,000 to 200,000 distinct CDR3 sequences, 25% to 40% detected once. Material for sequencing was PBMCs or a T cell subset sorted from them (not recorded which). These receptors were obtained from an adult woman who had mild COVID-19 (a few samples of this study predate the infection). Cell type and time point are not known.

The chain couples TRBV10-3 to TRBJ2-2; TRBD1 is a possible D gene (5 bases). Trimming left V 2 bases short and J 4 bases short, with 8 bases between. The CDR3 is 14 amino acids. Germline CDR1 ENHRY, CDR2 SYGVKD. CDR3 nucleotides: TGTGCCATCAGTGAGGGGGCGAGCACCGGGGAGCTGTTTTTT. It yields the protein CAISEGASTGELFF.

This clonotype has just a few counts. In DNA, the CDR3 is TGCAGCGTTGTCGCGGTCAACTCCTACGAGCAGTACTTC. Residues: CSVVAVNSYEQYF. The chain carries TRBV29-1 and TRBJ2-7; D not resolved. The CDR3 runs to 13 residues. Germline CDR1 and CDR2: SQVTM and ANQGSEA. V lost 4 bases to trimming and J lost 0 bases, with 10 bases between them.

The chain combines TRBV6-2 or TRBV6-3 with TRBJ1-2, with TRBD1 matching over 7 bases. Germline V gene lookup returns CDR1 MNHEY and CDR2 SVGEGT. The CDR3 contains 14 residues. The V gene end was trimmed by 5 bases and the J gene end by 4 bases; junction bases not matched to a gene: 7. CDR3 protein: CASSATRDSYGYTF. The CDR3 DNA follows: TGTGCCAGCAGTGCAACCCGGGACAGCTATGGCTACACCTTC.

The chain carries TRBV15 and TRBJ2-7; no definite D call. Germline V gene sequence: CDR1 LNHNV, CDR2 YYDKDF (reference sequence). The CDR3 covers 12 residues. Between the trimmed V and J ends, which lost 3 bases and 5 bases, there was a span of 8 bases. In DNA form, the CDR3 reads TGTGCCACCAGCAGTCGCGCCCACGAGCAGTACTTC. Translation: CATSSRAHEQYF.

The chain links TRBV10-3 to TRBJ2-1; D remains ambiguous. Between the trimmed V and J ends, which lost 0 bases and 6 bases, there was a span of 12 bases. This CDR3 contains 15 residues. Germline V gene data show CDR1 as ENHRY and CDR2 as SYGVKD. The CDR3 coding sequence is TGTGCCATCAGTGAGTCTAGTGGGATGGGCAATGAGCAGTTCTTC. Protein sequence: CAISESSGMGNEQFF.

The rearrangement uses TRBV5-1 and TRBJ1-1; 8 positions match TRBD1. Trimming took 4 bases from V and 6 from J; bases not matched to a gene: 11. The CDR3 contains 15 residues. In germline, CDR1 is SGHRS, CDR2 YFSETQ. CDR3 residues: CASSPGQEDVAEAFF. The CDR3, as DNA: TGCGCCAGCAGCCCGGGACAGGAAGATGTCGCTGAAGCTTTCTTT. Supplemented by reference TRBV5-1 and TRBJ1-1, the full variable domain reads KAGVTQTPRYLIKTRGQQVTLSCSPISGHRSVSWYQQTPGQGLQFLFEYFSETQRNKGNFPGRFSGRQFSNSRSEMNVSTLELGDSALYLCASSPGQEDVAEAFFGQGTRLTVV.

This chain links TRBV5-1 with TRBJ1-2, with D possibly TRBD1 on 5 matching bases. Trimming removed 0 bases at V and 8 bases at J, with 17 bases between. The germline gives CDR1 SGHRS, CDR2 YFSETQ. The CDR3 is 15 residues long. In DNA, the CDR3 is TGCGCCAGCAGCTTGGATGGAGGAGGGGTGGTCGGCTACACCTTC. Protein product: CASSLDGGGVVGYTF.

This clonotype was counted at least ten times. The genes are TRBV7-2 and TRBJ2-2; TRBD2 matches 7 bases. This CDR3 is built from 14 residues. From germline, CDR1 is SGHTA and CDR2 FQGNSA. Germline trimming cut 10 bases from V and 8 bases from J; bases unmatched to any gene: 13. The CDR3 sequence: CATPGGRVTGELFF. Written as DNA, the CDR3 is TGTGCCACTCCGGGCGGGAGAGTTACTGGGGAGCTGTTTTTT.

CDR3 sequence: CASSQEWQVDSYEQYF. CDR3 nucleotide sequence: TGCGCCAGCAGCCAAGAGTGGCAAGTTGACTCCTACGAGCAGTACTTC. V is TRBV4-1 and J is TRBJ2-7; no clear D gene. Germline values: CDR1 MGHRA, CDR2 YSYEKL. V lost 0 bases to trimming and J lost 0 bases, with 12 bases between them. The CDR3 has 16 amino acids.

The chain carries TRBV28 and TRBJ2-7; possibly TRBD2 for D (5 bases). Germline CDR1 is MDHEN and CDR2 is SYDVKM. Trimming took off 2 bases at V and 7 bases at J, with 18 bases between the two ends. The CDR3 loop spans 15 amino acids. CDR3 in amino acids: CASSLRASWPGEQYF. CDR3 nucleotides: TGTGCCAGCAGTTTAAGGGCTAGCTGGCCTGGGGAGCAGTACTTC.

This rearrangement joins TRBV6-4 to TRBJ2-2, with TRBD2 matching over 8 bases. The CDR3 spans 14 residues. From germline, CDR1 is MRHNA and CDR2 SNTAGT. The trim removed 4 bases at V and 3 bases at J, leaving 1 base unmatched. The CDR3 spells CASSGSGDTGELFF. CDR3 DNA sequence: TGTGCCAGCAGTGGTAGCGGGGACACCGGGGAGCTGTTTTTT.

This chain uses TRBV7-9 with TRBJ1-1, with a tentative D call TRBD1 (6 bases). The germline V and J ends were trimmed by 0 bases and 4 bases, with 15 bases remaining between them. The CDR3 consists of 16 residues. The germline V gene encodes CDR1 SEHNR and CDR2 FQNEAQ (reference sequence). The DNA for the CDR3 is TGTGCCAGCAGCTTAGCTCTAGGGACATCTTCCACTGAAGCTTTCTTT. Translation gives CASSLALGTSSTEAFF.

The sample holds a few counts of this clonotype. The J gene is TRBJ2-7, the V gene TRBV7-9, with TRBD2 identical over 10 bases. V shed 5 bases and J 7 bases; nucleotides not matched to a gene: 5. CDR3 length: 13 residues. Germline V gives CDR1 SEHNR, CDR2 FQNEAQ (reference sequence). The CDR3 DNA reads TGTGCCAGCAGCCCAGCGGGGGGGCTTGAGCAGTACTTC. This translates into CASSPAGGLEQYF.

The J gene is TRBJ2-3, the V gene TRBV5-6; D perhaps matches TRBD1 (6 bases). The CDR3 is 16 residues long. V was clipped by 4 bases and J by 0 bases, with 15 bases between them. Per the germline V gene, CDR1 is SGHDT and CDR2 is YYEEEE. The CDR3 spells CASSLGWTESTDTQYF. The CDR3 DNA reads as TGTGCCAGCAGCCTAGGGTGGACAGAGAGCACAGATACGCAGTATTTT.

The gene calls are TRBV7-9 and TRBJ1-5, with D hard to call. V lost 1 base and J 4 bases, leaving 2 bases between the germline ends. There are 12 residues in the CDR3. Germline-derived CDR1 and CDR2 are SEHNR and FQNEAQ (reference sequence). In nucleotides, the CDR3 is TGTGCCAGCAGCTTAGAGAATCAGCCCCAGCATTTT. Translated: CASSLENQPQHF.

This chain links TRBV4-1 with TRBJ2-7; D is possibly TRBD2 (5 bases). The V gene lost 2 bases and the J gene lost 4 bases, with 12 bases spanning the gap. The CDR3 length is 14 residues. Germline CDR1 reads MGHRA; CDR2 reads YSYEKL. CDR3 DNA: TGCGCCAGCAGCCAATACGAGGGAGAGTACGAGCAGTACTTC. Encoded protein: CASSQYEGEYEQYF.

This clonotype was detected only a few times. This chain links TRBV3-1 with TRBJ2-5; 10 bases match TRBD2. The CDR3 totals 16 residues. V was pared by 4 bases and J by 5 bases, with 10 bases of the junction left unmatched. Germline CDR1 reads LGHDT; CDR2 reads YNNKEL (reference sequence). CDR3 DNA sequence: TGTGCCAGCAGCCCCCGGGCTAGCGGGGGCGGGGAGACCCAGTACTTC. As protein: CASSPRASGGGETQYF.

This clonotype was counted a single time. The gene calls are TRBV12-3 or TRBV12-4 and TRBJ1-5; no clear D gene. This CDR3 comprises 14 residues. V gave up 7 bases and J gave up 6 bases, with 16 bases separating them. This CDR3 reads CASTRGQVGQPQHF. The CDR3 DNA reads as TGTGCCAGCACCCGAGGGCAGGTGGGTCAGCCCCAGCATTTT.

The chain combines TRBV9 with TRBJ1-6; D possibly corresponds to TRBD1 (6 bases). This CDR3 is 15 amino acids long. V shed 4 bases and J shed 7 bases, with 15 bases lying between them. Germline CDR1 SGDLS, CDR2 YYNGEE. The CDR3 loop reads CASSRGAEHNSPLHF. CDR3 bases: TGTGCCAGCAGCCGGGGGGCAGAGCACAATTCACCCCTCCACTTT.

V is TRBV29-1 and J is TRBJ2-5, with no clear D. The V end lost 6 bases, the J end lost 4 bases, and 6 bases lay between the germline ends. CDR3 length: 10 amino acids. The germline V gene has CDR1 SQVTM and CDR2 ANQGSEA. The CDR3: CSVARETQYF. The CDR3 nucleotides read TGCAGCGTGGCCCGAGAGACCCAGTACTTC.

There are a few counts of this clonotype. The rearrangement links TRBV7-9 to TRBJ2-1; 10 bases agree with TRBD2. This CDR3 contains 16 residues. CDR1 SEHNR and CDR2 FQNEAQ come from the germline V gene (reference sequence). The trim removed 5 bases at V and 0 bases at J, leaving 4 bases unmatched. CDR3 coding DNA: TGTGCCAGCAGCCCTCCTAGCGGGAGCTCCTACAATGAGCAGTTCTTC. It encodes CASSPPSGSSYNEQFF.

This clonotype was seen only a few times. The genes are TRBV13 and TRBJ2-1; tentatively, D is TRBD2 (6 bases). The length of the CDR3 is 12 residues. Trimming took off 5 bases at V and 12 bases at J, with 14 bases between the two ends. Looked up from germline, CDR1 is PRHDT and CDR2 is FYEKMQ (reference sequence). CDR3 sequence (DNA): TGTGCCAGCAGCCTAGCCCCGGGAGTGCAGTTCTTC. Residues: CASSLAPGVQFF.

V gene TRBV6-6 combines with J gene TRBJ1-3, with unresolved D. Trimming removed 4 bases at V and 0 bases at J, with 7 bases between. Germline V CDR1 and CDR2: MNHNY, SVGAGI (reference sequence). The CDR3 consists of 14 residues. The DNA of the CDR3 is TGTGCCAGCAGTTTCGGTAGCTCTGGAAACACCATATATTTT. This encodes CASSFGSSGNTIYF.

This clonotype was found a few times. The V and J genes are TRBV18 and TRBJ2-7; the D call may be TRBD1 or TRBD2 (6 bases each). This CDR3 is 13 amino acids long. CDR1 is KGHSH and CDR2 is LQKENI in the germline V gene. V lost 8 bases to trimming and J lost 3 bases, with 14 bases between them. The CDR3 nucleotides read TGTGCCAGCGCCCAAAGGGGGGACTACGAGCAGTACTTC. It codes for CASAQRGDYEQYF.

This clonotype turned up a few times. The chain couples TRBV10-3 to TRBJ1-5, with 9 bases aligning to TRBD1. V lost 4 bases, J lost 5 bases, and 3 bases stayed unmatched. Germline loops: CDR1 ENHRY, CDR2 SYGVKD. The CDR3 extends over 14 amino acids. The CDR3 DNA sequence: TGTGCCATCAGTGGGGACAGGGATTATCAGCCCCAGCATTTT. Translating gives CAISGDRDYQPQHF.

Concerning this clonotype itself: One end of the junction does not line up with germline, which may come from a read error. V is TRBV27 and J is TRBJ2-4; 8 bases fit TRBD2. The germline V gene encodes CDR1 MNHEY and CDR2 SMNVEV (reference sequence). This CDR3 comprises 19 residues. CDR3 amino acids: CSSSSGASGLLLAKNIQYF. The CDR3 nucleotides are TGTTCCAGCAGTTCCGGGGCTAGCGGGCTATTGCTAGCCAAAAACATTCAGTACTTC.

This clonotype was counted only a few times. The chain has TRBV7-2 and TRBJ2-3; D remains ambiguous. The CDR3 is 14 amino acids. The V gene lost 6 bases and the J gene lost 3 bases, with 13 bases spanning the gap. The V gene's germline CDR1 is SGHTA and CDR2 FQGNSA. The CDR3 spells CASRPRSFTDTQYF. The CDR3 nucleotides read TGTGCCAGCAGACCACGGAGTTTTACAGATACGCAGTATTTT.

The chain has TRBV6-6 and TRBJ2-6; D gene uncertain. The germline V gene has CDR1 MNHNY and CDR2 SVGAGI (reference sequence). The germline V and J ends were trimmed by 8 bases and 2 bases, with 4 bases remaining between them. The CDR3 contains 12 residues. The CDR3 loop reads CASGPGANVLTF. CDR3 DNA sequence: TGTGCCAGCGGTCCTGGGGCCAACGTCCTGACTTTC.